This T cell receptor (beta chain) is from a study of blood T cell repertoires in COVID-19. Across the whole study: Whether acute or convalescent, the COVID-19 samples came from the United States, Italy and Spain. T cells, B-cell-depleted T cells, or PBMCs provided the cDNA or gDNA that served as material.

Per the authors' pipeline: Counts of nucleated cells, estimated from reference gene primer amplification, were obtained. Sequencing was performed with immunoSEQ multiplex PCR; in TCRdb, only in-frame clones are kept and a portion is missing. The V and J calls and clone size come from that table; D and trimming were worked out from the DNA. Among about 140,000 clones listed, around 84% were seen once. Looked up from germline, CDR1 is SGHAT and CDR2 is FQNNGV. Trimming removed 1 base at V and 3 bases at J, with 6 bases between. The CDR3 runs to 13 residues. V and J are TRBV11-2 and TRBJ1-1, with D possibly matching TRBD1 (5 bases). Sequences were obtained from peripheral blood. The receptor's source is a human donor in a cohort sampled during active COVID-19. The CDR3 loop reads CASSLGQYTEAFF. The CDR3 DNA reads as TGTGCCAGCAGCTTAGGACAGTACACTGAAGCTTTCTTT.